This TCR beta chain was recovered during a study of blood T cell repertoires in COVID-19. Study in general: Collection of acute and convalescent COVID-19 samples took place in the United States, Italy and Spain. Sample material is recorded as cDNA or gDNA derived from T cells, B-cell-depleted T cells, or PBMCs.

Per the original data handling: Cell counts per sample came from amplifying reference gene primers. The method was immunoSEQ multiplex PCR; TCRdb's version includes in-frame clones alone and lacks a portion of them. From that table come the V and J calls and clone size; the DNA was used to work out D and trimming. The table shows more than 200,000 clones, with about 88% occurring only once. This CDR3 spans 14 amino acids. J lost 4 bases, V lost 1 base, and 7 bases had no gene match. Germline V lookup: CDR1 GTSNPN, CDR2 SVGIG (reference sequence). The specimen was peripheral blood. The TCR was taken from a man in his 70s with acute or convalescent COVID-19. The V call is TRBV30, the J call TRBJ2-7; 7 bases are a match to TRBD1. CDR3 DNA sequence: TGTGCCTGGAGTGGAAGGACAGGAAGTTACGAGCAGTACTTC. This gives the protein CAWSGRTGSYEQYF.